The 4 T cell receptor beta chains in this list originate from one sample, sequenced in a study of blood T cell repertoires in COVID-19. Some clones are missing from TCRdb's copy, which holds only in-frame ones; the method was immunoSEQ multiplex PCR. The data hold 330,000 or so clones, with more than 90% observed a single time. The sequenced sample consisted of PBMCs or T cells enriched from blood (not recorded which). These TCRs come from a young woman who had recovered from COVID-19.

The chain's CDR3 is CASSTISLQGAVAFF. CDR3 DNA sequence: TGTGCCAGCAGTACTATTTCCCTTCAGGGGGCTGTAGCTTTCTTT. The V and J genes are TRBV28 and TRBJ1-1, with 8 bases lining up with TRBD1. CDR3 length equals 15 residues. The J segment lost 10 bases and the V segment lost 5 bases, leaving 15 bases of the junction unmatched. CDR1 and CDR2 from the germline V gene are MDHEN and SYDVKM.

The V call is TRBV28, the J call TRBJ2-3; 7 nucleotides line up with TRBD2. V was pared by 5 bases and J by 9 bases, with 5 bases of the junction left unmatched. The CDR3 runs 12 residues. Per the germline V gene, CDR1 is MDHEN and CDR2 is SYDVKM. Here the CDR3 DNA reads TGTGCCAGCAGTCGGACTAGTTACACGCAGTATTTT. This codes for CASSRTSYTQYF.

This clone was detected a few times. The rearrangement uses TRBV28 and TRBJ2-5; 8 bases map to TRBD1. CDR1 is MDHEN and CDR2 is SYDVKM in the germline V gene. Unmatched junction bases numbered 10, after V lost 6 bases and J lost 7 bases. The CDR3 consists of 14 residues. CDR3: CASRRPGGLGTQYF. As DNA, the CDR3 is TGTGCCAGCAGACGGCCAGGGGGCCTCGGGACCCAGTACTTC.

The chain carries TRBV19 and TRBJ1-5, with 7 positions matching TRBD1. Trimming at V came to 3 bases and at J to 4 bases, leaving 0 bases not matched to a gene. Germline V gene sequence: CDR1 LNHDA, CDR2 SQIVND (reference sequence). The CDR3 covers 13 residues. CDR3 bases: TGTGCCAGTAGTATGGACAGGAATCAGCCCCAGCATTTT. Its translation is CASSMDRNQPQHF.